One T cell receptor beta chain is described in this entry. Its target is not known. Within the sample, other DNA sequences also encode this same CDR3. The split of CD4+ cells yielded CD45RA+ naive and CD45RA-negative memory subsets. V gave up 5 bases and J gave up 5 bases; unmatched junction bases: 2. This CDR3 region has 14 residues. Germline V lookup: CDR1 SEHNR, CDR2 FQNEAQ (reference sequence). This sample was included in a study of shared clonotypes between healthy human individuals. Looking at the study overall: CD4 naive and CD4 memory each took three plates per donor, while CD8 naive took two and CD8 memory one. Study results and limitations: Incompleteness in sorted-subset sequencing, despite large depth, was shown by rarefaction.

Produced via immunoSEQ multiplex PCR; TCRdb's table is partial and in-frame only. Seen here are almost 750,000 clones, roughly 72% observed once, and the top ten hold about 1.7%. Specimen: memory CD4+ T cells sorted from blood. Subset described: CD45RA-negative fraction. The clonotype comes from a woman aged 25 to 39 in good health. The V call is TRBV7-9, the J call TRBJ1-4; 10 bases fit TRBD1. The CDR3 loop reads CASSPGQGNEKLFF. The CDR3 DNA follows: TGTGCCAGCAGCCCGGGACAGGGGAATGAAAAACTGTTTTTT.